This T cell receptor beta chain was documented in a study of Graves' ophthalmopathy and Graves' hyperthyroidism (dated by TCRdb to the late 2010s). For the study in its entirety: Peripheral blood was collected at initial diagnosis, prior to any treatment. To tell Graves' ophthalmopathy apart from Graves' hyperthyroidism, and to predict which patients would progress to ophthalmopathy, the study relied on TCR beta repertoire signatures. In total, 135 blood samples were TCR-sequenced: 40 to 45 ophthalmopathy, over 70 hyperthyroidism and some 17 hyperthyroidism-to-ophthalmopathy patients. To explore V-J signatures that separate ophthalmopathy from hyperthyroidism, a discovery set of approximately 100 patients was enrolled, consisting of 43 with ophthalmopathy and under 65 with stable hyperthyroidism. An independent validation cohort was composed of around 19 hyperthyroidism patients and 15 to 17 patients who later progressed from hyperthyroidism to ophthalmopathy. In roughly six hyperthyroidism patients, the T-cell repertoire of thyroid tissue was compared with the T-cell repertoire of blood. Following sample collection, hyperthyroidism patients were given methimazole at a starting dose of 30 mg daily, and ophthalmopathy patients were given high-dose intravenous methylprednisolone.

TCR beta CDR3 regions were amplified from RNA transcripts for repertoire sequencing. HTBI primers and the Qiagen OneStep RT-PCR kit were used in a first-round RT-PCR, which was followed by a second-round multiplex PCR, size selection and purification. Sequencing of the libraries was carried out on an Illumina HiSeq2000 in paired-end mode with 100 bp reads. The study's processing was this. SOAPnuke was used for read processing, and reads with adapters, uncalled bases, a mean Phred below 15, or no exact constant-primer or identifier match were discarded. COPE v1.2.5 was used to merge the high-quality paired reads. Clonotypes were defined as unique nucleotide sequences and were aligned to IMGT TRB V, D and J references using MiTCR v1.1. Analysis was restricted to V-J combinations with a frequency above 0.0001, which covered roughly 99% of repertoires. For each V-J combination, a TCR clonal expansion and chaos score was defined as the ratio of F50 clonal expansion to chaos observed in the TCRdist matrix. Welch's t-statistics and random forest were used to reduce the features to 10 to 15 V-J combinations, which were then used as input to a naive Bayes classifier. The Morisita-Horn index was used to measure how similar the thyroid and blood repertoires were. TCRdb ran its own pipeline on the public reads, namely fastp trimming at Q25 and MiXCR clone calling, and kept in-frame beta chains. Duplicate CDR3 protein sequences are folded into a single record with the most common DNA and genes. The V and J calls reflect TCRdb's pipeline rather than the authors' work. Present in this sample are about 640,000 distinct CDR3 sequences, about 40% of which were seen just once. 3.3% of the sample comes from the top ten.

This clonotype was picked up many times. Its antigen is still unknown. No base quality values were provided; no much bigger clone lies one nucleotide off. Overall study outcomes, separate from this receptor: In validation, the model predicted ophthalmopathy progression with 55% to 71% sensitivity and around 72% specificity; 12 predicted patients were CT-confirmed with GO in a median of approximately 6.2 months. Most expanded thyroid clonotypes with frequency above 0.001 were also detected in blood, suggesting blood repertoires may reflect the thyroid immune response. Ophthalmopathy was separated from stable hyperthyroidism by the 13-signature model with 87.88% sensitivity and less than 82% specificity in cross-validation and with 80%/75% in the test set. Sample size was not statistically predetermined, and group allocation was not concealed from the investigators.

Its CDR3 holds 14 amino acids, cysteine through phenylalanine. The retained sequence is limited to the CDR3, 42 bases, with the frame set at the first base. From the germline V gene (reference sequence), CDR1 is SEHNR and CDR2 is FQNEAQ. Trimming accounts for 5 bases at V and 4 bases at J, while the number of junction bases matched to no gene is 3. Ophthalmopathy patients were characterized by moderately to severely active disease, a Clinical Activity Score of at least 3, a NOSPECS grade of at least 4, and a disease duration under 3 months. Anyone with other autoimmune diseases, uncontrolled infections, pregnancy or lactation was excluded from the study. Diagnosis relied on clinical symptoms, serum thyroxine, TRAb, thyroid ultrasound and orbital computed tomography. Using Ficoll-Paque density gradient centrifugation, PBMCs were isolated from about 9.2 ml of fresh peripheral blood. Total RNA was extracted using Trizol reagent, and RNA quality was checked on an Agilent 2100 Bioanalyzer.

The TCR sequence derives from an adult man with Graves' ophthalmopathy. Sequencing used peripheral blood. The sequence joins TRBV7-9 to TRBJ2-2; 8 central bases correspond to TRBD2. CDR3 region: CASSRTSGTGELFF. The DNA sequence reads TGTGCCAGCAGCCGTACTAGCGGCACCGGGGAGCTGTTTTTT.